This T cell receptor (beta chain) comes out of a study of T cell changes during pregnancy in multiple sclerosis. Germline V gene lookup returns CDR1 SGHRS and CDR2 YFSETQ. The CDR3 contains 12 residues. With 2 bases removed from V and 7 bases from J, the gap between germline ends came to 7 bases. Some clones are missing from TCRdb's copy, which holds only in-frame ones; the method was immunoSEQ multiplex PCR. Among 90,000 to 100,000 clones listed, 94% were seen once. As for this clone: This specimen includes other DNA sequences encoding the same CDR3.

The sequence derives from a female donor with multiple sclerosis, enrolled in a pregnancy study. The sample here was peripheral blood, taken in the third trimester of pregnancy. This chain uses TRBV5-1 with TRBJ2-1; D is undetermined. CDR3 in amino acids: CASSLAKNEQFF. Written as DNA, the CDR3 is TGCGCCAGCAGCTTAGCGAAGAATGAGCAGTTCTTC.